The rows below give T cell receptor beta chains drawn from one sample of a study of radiotherapy plus CTLA-4 blockade in lung cancer. Measured with immunoSEQ multiplex PCR; TCRdb has only the in-frame clones, and not every one. The profile shows about 95,000 clones, 83% of them singletons. The sample was peripheral blood, taken from a patient treated with radiotherapy plus ipilimumab. Receptors were obtained from a human donor with non-small cell lung cancer who had stable disease on radiotherapy plus ipilimumab. Each CDR3 is given with its conserved first and last residue. The D gene is left open where the match is weak. The size field is filled for only some rows; it gives once, few, many or a size class.

J	length	V	D	size	CDR3	DNA
TRBJ1-6	13	TRBV27	-	-	CASSLGYNSPLHF	TGTGCCAGCAGTTTGGGCTATAATTCACCCCTCCACTTT
TRBJ2-1	15	TRBV5-1	-	-	CASSFGGTLYNEQFF	TGCGCCAGCAGCTTTGGGGGAACCCTCTACAATGAGCAGTTCTTC
TRBJ2-3	15	TRBV7-3	-	-	CASSPEGTSTDTQYF	TGTGCCAGCAGCCCAGAAGGGACTAGCACAGATACGCAGTATTTT
TRBJ2-7	16	TRBV28	TRBD2	-	CASSLVSASGRQEQYF	TGTGCCAGCAGTTTAGTGAGCGCTAGCGGGAGGCAGGAGCAGTACTTC
TRBJ2-5	13	TRBV2	-	few	CASSRQVAETQYF	TGTGCCAGCAGTAGACAGGTAGCGGAGACCCAGTACTTC
TRBJ2-7	15	TRBV2	-	-	CASSERQMDSYEQYF	TGTGCCAGCAGTGAGAGGCAGATGGATAGCTACGAGCAGTACTTC
TRBJ1-1	13	TRBV7-9	-	few	CASSLVGETEAFF	TGTGCCAGCAGCTTAGTGGGGGAAACTGAAGCTTTCTTT
TRBJ1-4	15	TRBV9	TRBD1	-	CASSKAQGGKEKLFF	TGTGCCAGCAGCAAGGCACAGGGGGGAAAAGAAAAACTGTTTTTT
TRBJ2-3	18	TRBV4-1	-	-	CASSQVITGTRRTDTQYF	TGCGCCAGCAGCCAGGTTATAACCGGGACTCGACGCACAGATACGCAGTATTTT
TRBJ2-6	16	TRBV30	-	-	CAWSARGTSGANVLTF	TGTGCCTGGAGTGCAAGGGGTACCTCTGGGGCCAACGTCCTGACTTTC
TRBJ2-2	14	TRBV14	-	once	CASSQAVGTGELFF	TGTGCCAGCAGCCAAGCCGTAGGCACCGGGGAGCTGTTTTTT
TRBJ2-3	19	TRBV9	TRBD2	once	CASGYPGLEVRDSTDTQYF	TGTGCCAGCGGTTACCCGGGACTAGAGGTTAGAGATTCCACAGATACGCAGTATTTT
TRBJ1-2	15	TRBV15	-	-	CATSSEPRGRGGYTF	TGTGCCACCAGCAGCGAGCCCCGGGGTAGAGGTGGCTACACCTTC
TRBJ1-3	14	TRBV6-5	-	-	CASSIDRTGNTIYF	TGTGCCAGCAGTATCGACAGAACTGGGAACACCATATATTTT
TRBJ1-1	15	TRBV19	TRBD1	-	CASSRGQVQGTEAFF	TGTGCCAGTAGTAGGGGACAGGTCCAAGGTACTGAAGCTTTCTTT
TRBJ1-2	13	TRBV5-6	-	-	CASSFRPNYGYTF	TGTGCCAGCAGCTTCAGGCCCAACTATGGCTACACCTTC
TRBJ2-7	16	TRBV19	-	once	CASSIDVSRGSYEQYF	TGTGCCAGTAGTATAGATGTCTCGAGGGGTTCCTACGAGCAGTACTTC
TRBJ2-4	19	TRBV7-9	TRBD1	-	CASSSPLQGAGLAKNIQYF	TGTGCCAGCAGCTCCCCTTTACAGGGGGCCGGCCTAGCCAAAAACATTCAGTACTTC
TRBJ1-1	14	TRBV28	-	once	CASSLVGAGTEAFF	TGTGCCAGCAGTTTAGTGGGCGCCGGCACTGAAGCTTTCTTT
TRBJ1-6	16	TRBV30	TRBD1	-	CAWSLRDRGSSSPLHF	TGTGCCTGGAGTCTCCGGGACAGGGGGTCAAGTTCACCCCTCCACTTT
TRBJ2-2	13	TRBV29-1	-	-	CSVDSGYTGELFF	TGCAGCGTTGACTCTGGATACACCGGGGAGCTGTTTTTT
TRBJ2-7	15	TRBV5-1	-	once	CASSLVAGYSYEQYF	TGCGCCAGCAGCTTGGTCGCAGGCTACTCCTACGAGCAGTACTTC
TRBJ2-3	20	TRBV27	TRBD2	few	CASSLGTSGRFLGTADTQYF	TGTGCCAGCAGTCTCGGGACTAGCGGGAGGTTTCTAGGGACGGCAGATACGCAGTATTTT
TRBJ2-7	13	TRBV7-3	-	few	CASSLWVGNEQYF	TGTGCCAGCAGCTTGTGGGTTGGGAACGAGCAGTACTTC
TRBJ2-1	11	TRBV6-6	-	once	CASNNYNEQFF	TGTGCCAGCAACAACTACAATGAGCAGTTCTTC
TRBJ2-5	14	TRBV11-3	TRBD1	-	CASSPDRGQETQYF	TGTGCCAGCAGCCCCGACAGGGGGCAAGAGACCCAGTACTTC
TRBJ2-3	16	TRBV28	TRBD1	-	CASSLYTGGSTDTQYF	TGTGCCAGCAGTTTATACACAGGGGGTAGCACAGATACGCAGTATTTT
TRBJ1-5	15	TRBV2	-	once	CASSPTGNSNQPQHF	TGTGCCAGCAGCCCCACAGGAAATAGCAATCAGCCCCAGCATTTT
TRBJ2-2	15	TRBV5-1	-	-	CASSTITWDTGELFF	TGCGCCAGCAGCACTATAACCTGGGACACCGGGGAGCTGTTTTTT
TRBJ1-6	15	TRBV6-1	-	-	CASSEDPISNSPLHF	TGTGCCAGCAGTGAAGACCCAATATCCAATTCACCCCTCCACTTT
TRBJ2-5	16	TRBV11-3	TRBD1	-	CASSLDGTGGQETQYF	TGTGCCAGCAGCTTAGATGGGACAGGGGGCCAAGAGACCCAGTACTTC
TRBJ2-1	18	TRBV7-6	TRBD2	-	CASSLDGTSGRAYNEQFF	TGTGCCAGCAGCTTAGATGGGACTAGCGGGAGAGCTTACAATGAGCAGTTCTTC
TRBJ2-5	15	TRBV25-1	-	-	CASSEPRQPQETQYF	TGTGCCAGCAGTGAACCGCGGCAGCCTCAAGAGACCCAGTACTTC
TRBJ2-7	13	TRBV27	-	-	CASSLGESYEQYF	TGTGCCAGCAGTTTAGGGGAAAGTTACGAGCAGTACTTC
TRBJ2-7	12	TRBV29-1	-	-	CSVAPAGGEQYF	TGCAGCGTTGCCCCCGCCGGGGGAGAGCAGTACTTC
TRBJ2-3	14	TRBV9	-	-	CASSVRDSTDTQYF	TGTGCCAGCAGCGTAAGGGACTCAACAGATACGCAGTATTTT
TRBJ2-7	16	TRBV6-6	TRBD1	-	CASTPSRDRGFYEQYF	TGTGCCAGCACCCCTTCCAGGGACAGGGGGTTCTACGAGCAGTACTTC
TRBJ1-5	14	TRBV7-9	-	-	CASSLNVVNQPQHF	TGTGCCAGCAGCTTAAACGTGGTCAATCAGCCCCAGCATTTT
TRBJ2-3	15	TRBV28	-	-	CASSLWASSTDTQYF	TGTGCCAGCAGTTTATGGGCATCCAGCACAGATACGCAGTATTTT
TRBJ2-7	15	TRBV5-6	TRBD2	-	CASSFVGGISYEQYF	TGTGCCAGCAGCTTTGTCGGGGGGATTTCCTACGAGCAGTACTTC
TRBJ2-5	15	TRBV9	TRBD2	few	CASSPRTSGQETQYF	TGTGCCAGCAGCCCCAGGACTAGCGGCCAAGAGACCCAGTACTTC
TRBJ2-7	15	TRBV4-1	-	-	CASSQDHQTRYEQYF	TGCGCCAGCAGCCAAGATCATCAGACTCGATACGAGCAGTACTTC
TRBJ1-3	12	TRBV13	-	-	CASSQSWGTIYF	TGTGCCAGCAGCCAGTCCTGGGGGACCATATATTTT
TRBJ2-3	19	TRBV4-1	TRBD1	-	CASSQAATGRFGLTDTQYF	TGCGCCAGCAGCCAAGCGGCGACAGGGCGTTTCGGTCTGACAGATACGCAGTATTTT
TRBJ1-3	15	TRBV27	TRBD1	-	CASSPRTGTGNTIYF	TGTGCCAGCAGTCCACGGACAGGGACTGGAAACACCATATATTTT
TRBJ2-7	15	TRBV19	TRBD1	once	CASRMGAGGEYEQYF	TGTGCCAGTAGGATGGGGGCAGGGGGCGAGTACGAGCAGTACTTC
TRBJ1-5	15	TRBV6-5	TRBD1	once	CASREYGTDGSPQHF	TGTGCCAGCAGGGAGTACGGGACAGATGGCAGCCCCCAGCATTTT
TRBJ2-6	14	TRBV5-5	-	-	CASSFTAGANVLTF	TGTGCCAGCAGCTTTACGGCTGGGGCCAACGTCCTGACTTTC
TRBJ1-5	14	TRBV19	-	-	CASSTLGTNQPQHF	TGTGCCAGTAGTACCCTCGGGACCAATCAGCCCCAGCATTTT
TRBJ1-6	15	TRBV4-2	TRBD1	-	CASSQDQGQGRSLHF	TGTGCCAGCAGCCAAGATCAGGGACAGGGTCGGTCCCTCCACTTT
TRBJ2-2	16	TRBV9	-	-	CASSVTTIPNTGELFF	TGTGCCAGCAGCGTTACTACGATTCCGAACACCGGGGAGCTGTTTTTT
TRBJ2-1	13	TRBV19	TRBD2	-	CASSRLATNEQFF	TGTGCCAGTAGTCGACTAGCTACCAATGAGCAGTTCTTC
TRBJ2-7	16	TRBV2	-	-	CASSDPGALSSYEQYF	TGTGCCAGCAGTGATCCGGGGGCACTGAGCTCCTACGAGCAGTACTTC
TRBJ1-2	17	TRBV6-1	-	-	CASSGGVEQGTNYGYTF	TGTGCCAGCAGTGGGGGTGTGGAGCAGGGTACCAACTATGGCTACACCTTC
TRBJ2-7	15	TRBV2	TRBD1	-	CASSADRGRGYEQYF	TGTGCCAGCAGTGCCGACAGGGGGCGCGGCTACGAGCAGTACTTC
TRBJ2-1	12	TRBV27	-	-	CASNTGWGEQFF	TGTGCCAGCAACACAGGGTGGGGTGAGCAGTTCTTC
TRBJ2-1	17	TRBV6-4	-	-	CASSEKSGVGSYNEQFF	TGTGCCAGCAGTGAGAAATCGGGGGTTGGATCCTACAATGAGCAGTTCTTC
TRBJ2-7	16	TRBV19	TRBD1	-	CASSTRTGGGFYEQYF	TGTGCCAGTAGTACGCGGACAGGGGGCGGTTTTTACGAGCAGTACTTC
TRBJ2-7	16	TRBV7-2	TRBD2	-	CASSATSGGGINEQYF	TGTGCCAGCAGCGCGACTAGCGGGGGGGGAATCAACGAGCAGTACTTC
TRBJ2-5	16	TRBV5-8	TRBD1	-	CASSSGQGINQETQYF	TGTGCCAGCAGCTCTGGACAGGGGATAAACCAAGAGACCCAGTACTTC